This T cell receptor (beta chain) comes out of a study of blood T cells in healthy people across ages. Using a J-beta primer mix together with a sample-barcoded 5' primer, a second PCR was run for about 6 to 12 cycles. TCRdb fed the 5' RACE reads into MiXCR, producing one record per CDR3 protein. The sample shows about a million distinct CDR3 sequences, roughly 50% of them seen only once. Turning to this clonotype: Its antigen is undetermined.

Trimming took 2 bases from V and 7 from J; bases not matched to a gene: 2. The CDR3 has 13 residues. CDR1 and CDR2 (germline): KGHDR, SFDVKD. Findings and limits, study-wide: In older individuals, TCR beta diversity per million T cells was lower, falling roughly linearly with age.

The sequenced sample was blood. V usage is TRBV24-1 and J usage is TRBJ1-2; the match to TRBD1 covers 8 bases. The sequence was obtained from a man aged 25-40 years in good health. This CDR3 is CATSDYGQGGYTF. DNA for the CDR3: TGTGCCACCAGTGATTATGGACAGGGTGGCTACACCTTC.